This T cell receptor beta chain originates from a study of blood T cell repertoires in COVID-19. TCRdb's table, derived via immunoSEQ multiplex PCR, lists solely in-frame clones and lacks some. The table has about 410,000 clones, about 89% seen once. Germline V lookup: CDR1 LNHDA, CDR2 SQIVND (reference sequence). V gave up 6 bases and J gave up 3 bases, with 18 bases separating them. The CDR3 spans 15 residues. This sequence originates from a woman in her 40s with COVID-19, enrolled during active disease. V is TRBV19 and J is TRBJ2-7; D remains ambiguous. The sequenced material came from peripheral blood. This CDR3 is CASRPDSRSLYEQYF. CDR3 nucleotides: TGTGCCAGTAGACCAGACTCTCGGTCCCTCTACGAGCAGTACTTC.